The 16 T cell receptor beta chains given below trace back to one sample, sequenced in a study of T cell changes during pregnancy in multiple sclerosis. Generated by immunoSEQ multiplex PCR, the TCRdb table keeps only in-frame clones and is missing some. Of 35,000 or so clones listed, approximately 90% are singletons. Sequencing was performed on CD4+ T cells from peripheral blood mononuclear cells, taken after pregnancy. These receptors came from a female donor with multiple sclerosis, enrolled in a pregnancy study.

V gene TRBV19 combines with J gene TRBJ1-5; TRBD1 matches at 11 bases. The CDR3 spans 17 residues. Germline V lookup: CDR1 LNHDA, CDR2 SQIVND (reference sequence). V shed 4 bases and J 0 bases; nucleotides not matched to a gene: 5. CDR3 sequence: CASSTGTGGSSNQPQHF. The CDR3, as DNA: TGTGCCAGTAGTACCGGGACAGGGGGGTCTAGCAATCAGCCCCAGCATTTT.

The V and J genes are TRBV7-3 and TRBJ2-2, with 7 bases that match TRBD2. The germline CDR1 and CDR2 sequences are SGHTA and FQGTGA. The ends lost 2 bases at V and 6 bases at J; junction bases unmatched: 0. This CDR3 has 13 residues. The CDR3 DNA sequence: TGTGCCAGCAGCTTAGCGGGAGCCGGGGAGCTGTTTTTT. Translating it yields CASSLAGAGELFF. The full variable domain, its missing parts supplied by reference TRBV7-3 and TRBJ2-2, is GAGVSQTPSNKVTEKGKYVELRCDPISGHTALYWYRQSLGQGPEFLIYFQGTGAADDSGLPNDRFFAVRPEGSVSTLKIQRTERGDSAVYLCASSLAGAGELFFGEGSRLTVL.

This rearrangement joins TRBV7-8 to TRBJ2-7; the D gene is possibly TRBD2 (6 bases). The CDR3 spans 13 residues. The V gene's germline CDR1 is SGHVS and CDR2 FQNEAQ. V was pared by 5 bases and J by 7 bases, with 15 bases between. The CDR3 sequence is CASSPRTAGEQYF. The CDR3 bases are TGTGCCAGCAGCCCGCGGACGGCGGGGGAGCAGTACTTC.

J is TRBJ2-1 and V is TRBV4-1; 9 bases are a match to TRBD2. The V and J ends lost 4 bases and 5 bases, in that order; junction bases with no gene match: 12. Germline V gene data show CDR1 as MGHRA and CDR2 as YSYEKL. The CDR3 contains 17 residues. The CDR3 DNA is TGCGCCAGCAGCCCTCGTACTAGCGGGTTAGGAAACAATGAGCAGTTCTTC. Translated: CASSPRTSGLGNNEQFF.

V is TRBV5-1 and J is TRBJ2-2, with 14 bases that match TRBD2. CDR1 SGHRS and CDR2 YFSETQ come from the germline V gene. Losses at the gene ends were 6 bases for V and 0 bases for J; bases not matched to a gene: 7. This CDR3 spans 18 amino acids. DNA of the CDR3: TGCGCCAGCATGGTGGGACTAGCGGGAGCCGCGAACACCGGGGAGCTGTTTTTT. Its translation is CASMVGLAGAANTGELFF.

This rearrangement joins TRBV5-1 to TRBJ1-2; 9 positions match TRBD1. The CDR3 totals 13 residues. V gave up 7 bases and J gave up 2 bases; unmatched junction bases: 3. Germline V gene lookup returns CDR1 SGHRS and CDR2 YFSETQ. The CDR3 loop reads CASGDRANYGYTF. CDR3 DNA: TGCGCCAGCGGGGACAGGGCAAACTATGGCTACACCTTC.

The chain recombines TRBV2 with TRBJ1-2, with 9 bases fitting TRBD1. The junction had 4 bases not matched to a gene; V was cut back by 5 bases and J by 0 bases. Germline-derived CDR1 and CDR2 are SNHLY and FYNNEI. The CDR3 extends over 15 amino acids. The CDR3 sequence is CASSQQGAANYGYTF. The CDR3 bases are TGTGCCAGCAGTCAACAGGGGGCCGCTAACTATGGCTACACCTTC.

V usage is TRBV9 and J usage is TRBJ1-1; D is unresolved. V was clipped by 2 bases and J by 0 bases, with 11 bases between them. Germline V gives CDR1 SGDLS, CDR2 YYNGEE. The CDR3 is 15 residues long. CDR3 DNA: TGTGCCAGCAGCGTGGCGGGTCGCCTGAACACTGAAGCTTTCTTT. Residues: CASSVAGRLNTEAFF.

The chain links TRBV4-3 to TRBJ2-3; no reliable D call. Germline CDR1 is LGHNA and CDR2 is YSLEER. The CDR3 has 15 residues. V was trimmed by 0 bases and J by 7 bases, leaving 14 bases between them. In DNA form, the CDR3 reads TGCGCCAGCAGCCAAGATGGGTCCCGGAGTAATACGCAGTATTTT. Amino acid sequence: CASSQDGSRSNTQYF.

The V gene is TRBV6-1, the J gene TRBJ1-2, with TRBD1 as a possible D gene (5 bases). The germline V and J ends were trimmed by 5 bases and 1 base, with 14 bases remaining between them. Germline V gene data show CDR1 as MNHNS and CDR2 as SASEGT. The CDR3 totals 15 residues. The CDR3 loop reads CASSSRVLGNYGYTF. DNA for the CDR3: TGTGCCAGCAGTTCCAGGGTCTTGGGTAACTATGGCTACACCTTC.

A single count supports this clone. The J gene is TRBJ2-1, the V gene TRBV7-2; 9 nucleotides match TRBD2. CDR3 size: 15 residues. The germline V gene encodes CDR1 SGHTA and CDR2 FQGNSA. Trimming cost V 5 bases and J 1 base; bases outside gene matches: 3. The CDR3 nucleotides are TGTGCCAGCAGCATAACTAGCGGGTCCTACAATGAGCAGTTCTTC. This translates into CASSITSGSYNEQFF.

This clone appeared a few times. This chain joins TRBV6-1 and TRBJ1-2, with D hard to call. CDR1 is MNHNS and CDR2 is SASEGT in the germline V gene. The CDR3 is 12 amino acids. V lost 8 bases, J lost 4 bases, and 11 bases lay in between. The CDR3, as DNA: TGTGCCAGCCGCGAAAACCCCTATGGCTACACCTTC. Protein: CASRENPYGYTF.

The V and J genes are TRBV6-1 and TRBJ2-7, with 9 bases identical to TRBD1. The germline CDR1 and CDR2 sequences are MNHNS and SASEGT. This CDR3 contains 12 residues. Losses at the gene ends were 11 bases for V and 2 bases for J; bases not matched to a gene: 4. CDR3 DNA: TGTGCCTCGGGACAGGGACCCTACGAGCAGTACTTC. Translated, it gives CASGQGPYEQYF.

Regarding this clone: Mismatch with germline at one junction end may stem from a read error. The chain couples TRBV5-8 to TRBJ1-2, with D possibly matching TRBD1 (5 bases). CDR3 length equals 11 residues. Looked up from germline, CDR1 is SGHTS and CDR2 is YDEGEE. CDR3 protein: CASRQNYGYTF. DNA for the CDR3: TGTGCGAGCAGACAGAACTATGGCTACACCTTC.

The chain couples TRBV7-2 to TRBJ1-5, with 8 bases identical to TRBD1. Losses at the gene ends were 5 bases for V and 4 bases for J; bases not matched to a gene: 4. Looked up from germline, CDR1 is SGHTA and CDR2 is FQGNSA. The CDR3 runs to 14 residues. The CDR3 loop is CASSATGGNQPQHF. DNA of the CDR3: TGTGCCAGCAGCGCCACAGGGGGGAATCAGCCCCAGCATTTT.

The V call is TRBV29-1, the J call TRBJ2-1; 10 bases agree with TRBD1. The CDR3 loop spans 16 amino acids. Trimming removed 3 bases from V and 4 bases from J; junction bases left unmatched: 9. Germline CDR1 and CDR2: SQVTM and ANQGSEA. CDR3 amino acids: CSVETGGAQGYNEQFF. The DNA of the CDR3 is TGCAGCGTTGAGACAGGGGGCGCCCAGGGGTACAATGAGCAGTTCTTC.